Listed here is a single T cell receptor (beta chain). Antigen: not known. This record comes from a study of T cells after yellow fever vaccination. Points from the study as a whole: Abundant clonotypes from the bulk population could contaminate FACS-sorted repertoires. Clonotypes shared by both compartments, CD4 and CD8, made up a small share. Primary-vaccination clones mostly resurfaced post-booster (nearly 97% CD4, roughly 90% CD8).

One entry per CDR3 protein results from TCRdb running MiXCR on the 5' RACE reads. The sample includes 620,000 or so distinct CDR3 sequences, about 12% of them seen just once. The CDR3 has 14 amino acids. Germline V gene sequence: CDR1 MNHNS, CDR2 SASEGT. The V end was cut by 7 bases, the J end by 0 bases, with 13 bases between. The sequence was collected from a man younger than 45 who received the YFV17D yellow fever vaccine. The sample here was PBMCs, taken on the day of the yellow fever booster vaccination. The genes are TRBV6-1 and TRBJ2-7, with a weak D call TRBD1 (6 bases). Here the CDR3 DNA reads TGTGCCAGCACCGAGGACAGCAACTCCTACGAGCAGTACTTC. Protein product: CASTEDSNSYEQYF.